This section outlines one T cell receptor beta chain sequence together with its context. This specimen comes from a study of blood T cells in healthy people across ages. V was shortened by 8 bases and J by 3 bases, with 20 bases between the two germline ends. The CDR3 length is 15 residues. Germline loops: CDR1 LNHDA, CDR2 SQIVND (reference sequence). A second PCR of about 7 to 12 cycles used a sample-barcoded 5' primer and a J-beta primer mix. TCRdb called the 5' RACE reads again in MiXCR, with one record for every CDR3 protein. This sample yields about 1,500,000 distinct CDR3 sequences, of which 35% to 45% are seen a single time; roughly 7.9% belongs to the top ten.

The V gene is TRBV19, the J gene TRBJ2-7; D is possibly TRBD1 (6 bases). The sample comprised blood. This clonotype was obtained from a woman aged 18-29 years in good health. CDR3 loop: CASSPQGRAGYEQYF. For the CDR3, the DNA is TGTGCCAGTTCGCCACAGGGACGGGCTGGCTACGAGCAGTACTTC.